This T cell receptor beta chain was profiled in a study of regulatory T cells in long-lasting Graves disease. Time point indicated: newly diagnosed GD, antithyroid drugs for less than 3 months. PBMCs provided the RNA from which the TCR library was made. Peripheral blood, around 9.7 milliliters per patient, was collected in EDTA tubes. Library construction for TCR beta used iRepertoire HTBI primers and Arm-PCR of CDR3 regions. TCRdb reprocessed the multiplex PCR reads via MiXCR and lists one record per CDR3 protein. The repertoire holds around 450,000 distinct CDR3 sequences, with more than 12% as singletons. The length of the CDR3 is 15 residues. Germline V gives CDR1 MNHEY, CDR2 SVGEGT. After removal of 5 bases from V and 9 bases from J, the junction contained 11 bases not matched to a gene. Another study also made use of these data, one on T cells in Graves' hyperthyroidism and ophthalmopathy.

The TCR originated in a woman aged 30 to 39 with Graves disease. The chain couples TRBV6-2 or TRBV6-3 to TRBJ2-1; TRBD2 matches at 9 bases. The starting material was peripheral blood mononuclear cells (PBMCs), obtained at new diagnosis, from a patient treated with antithyroid drugs. CDR3 protein: CASSPSREGLGEQFF. CDR3 nucleotide sequence: TGTGCCAGCAGTCCCTCGCGGGAGGGCCTGGGTGAGCAGTTCTTC.